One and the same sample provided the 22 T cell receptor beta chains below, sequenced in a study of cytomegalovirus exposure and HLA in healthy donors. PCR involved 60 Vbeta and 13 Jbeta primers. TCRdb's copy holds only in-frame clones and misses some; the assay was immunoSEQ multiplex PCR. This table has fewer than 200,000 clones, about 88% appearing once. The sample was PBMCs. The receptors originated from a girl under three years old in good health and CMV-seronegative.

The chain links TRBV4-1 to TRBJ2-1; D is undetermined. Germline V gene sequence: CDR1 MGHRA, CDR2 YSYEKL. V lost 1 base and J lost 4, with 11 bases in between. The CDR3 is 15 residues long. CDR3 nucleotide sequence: TGCGCCAGCAGCCAAGCGGGTTCTATTTACAATGAGCAGTTCTTC. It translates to CASSQAGSIYNEQFF.

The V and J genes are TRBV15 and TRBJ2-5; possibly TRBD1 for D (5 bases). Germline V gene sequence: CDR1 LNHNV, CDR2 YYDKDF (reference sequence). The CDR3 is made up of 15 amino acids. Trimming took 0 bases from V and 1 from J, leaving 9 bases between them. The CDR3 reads CATSRDRGSQETQYF. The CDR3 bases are TGTGCCACCAGCAGAGATAGGGGCTCCCAAGAGACCCAGTACTTC.

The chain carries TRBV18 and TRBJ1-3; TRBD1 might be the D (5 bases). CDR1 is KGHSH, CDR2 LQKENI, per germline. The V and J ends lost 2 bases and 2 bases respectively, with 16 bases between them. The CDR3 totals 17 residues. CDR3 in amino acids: CASSPSKGAQAGNTIYF. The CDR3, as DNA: TGTGCCAGCTCACCATCGAAAGGGGCGCAGGCTGGAAACACCATATATTTT. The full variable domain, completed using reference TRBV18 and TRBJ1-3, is NAGVMQNPRHLVRRRGQEARLRCSPMKGHSHVYWYRQLPEEGLKFMVYLQKENIIDESGMPKERFSAEFPKEGPSILRIQQVVRGDSAAYFCASSPSKGAQAGNTIYFGEGSWLTVV.

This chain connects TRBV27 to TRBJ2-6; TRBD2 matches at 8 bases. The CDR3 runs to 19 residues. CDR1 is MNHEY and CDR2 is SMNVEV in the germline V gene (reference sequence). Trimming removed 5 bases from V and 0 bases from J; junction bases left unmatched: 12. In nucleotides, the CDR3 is TGTGCCAGCAGTGTCAGACTAGCGCGTTTTTTCTCTGGGGCCAACGTCCTGACTTTC. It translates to CASSVRLARFFSGANVLTF.

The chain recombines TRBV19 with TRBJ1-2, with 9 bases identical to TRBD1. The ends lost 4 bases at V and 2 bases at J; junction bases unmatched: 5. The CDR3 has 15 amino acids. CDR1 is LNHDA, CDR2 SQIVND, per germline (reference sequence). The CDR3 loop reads CASSTGTGPNYGYTF. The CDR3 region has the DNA TGTGCCAGTAGTACTGGGACAGGGCCCAACTATGGCTACACCTTC.

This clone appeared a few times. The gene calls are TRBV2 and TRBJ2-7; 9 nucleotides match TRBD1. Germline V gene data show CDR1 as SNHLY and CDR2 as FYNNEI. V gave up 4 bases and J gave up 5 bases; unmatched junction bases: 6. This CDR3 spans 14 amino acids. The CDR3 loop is CASSVTGTGNEQYF. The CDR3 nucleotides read TGTGCCAGCAGTGTGACCGGGACAGGGAACGAGCAGTACTTC.

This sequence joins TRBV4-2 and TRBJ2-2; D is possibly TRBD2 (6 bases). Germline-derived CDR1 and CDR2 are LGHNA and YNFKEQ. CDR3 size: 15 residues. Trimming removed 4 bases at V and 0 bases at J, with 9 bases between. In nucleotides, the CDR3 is TGTGCCAGCAGCCCGGGACTCCCGAACACCGGGGAGCTGTTTTTT. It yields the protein CASSPGLPNTGELFF.

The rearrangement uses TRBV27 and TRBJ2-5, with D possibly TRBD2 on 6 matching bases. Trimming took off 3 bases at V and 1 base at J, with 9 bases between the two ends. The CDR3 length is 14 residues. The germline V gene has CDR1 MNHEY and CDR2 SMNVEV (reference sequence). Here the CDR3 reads CASSLMGGQETQYF. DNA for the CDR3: TGTGCCAGCAGTTTGATGGGGGGCCAAGAGACCCAGTACTTC.

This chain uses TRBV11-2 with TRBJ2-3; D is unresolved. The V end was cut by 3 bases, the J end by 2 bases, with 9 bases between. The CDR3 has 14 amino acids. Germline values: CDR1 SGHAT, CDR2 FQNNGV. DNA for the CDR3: TGTGCCAGCAGCTTTGGCCTTACCACAGATACGCAGTATTTT. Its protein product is CASSFGLTTDTQYF.

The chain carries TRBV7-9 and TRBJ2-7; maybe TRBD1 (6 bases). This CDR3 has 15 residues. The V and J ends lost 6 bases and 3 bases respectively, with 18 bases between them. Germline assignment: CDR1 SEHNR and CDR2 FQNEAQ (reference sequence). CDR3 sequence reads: CASSIIPQQGYEQYF. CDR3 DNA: TGTGCCAGCAGTATTATTCCCCAACAGGGCTACGAGCAGTACTTC. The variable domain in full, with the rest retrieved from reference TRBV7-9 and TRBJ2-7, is DTGVSQNPRHKITKRGQNVTFRCDPISEHNRLYWYRQTLGQGPEFLTYFQNEAQLEKSRLLSDRFSAERPKGSFSTLEIQRTEQGDSAMYLCASSIIPQQGYEQYFGPGTRLTVT.

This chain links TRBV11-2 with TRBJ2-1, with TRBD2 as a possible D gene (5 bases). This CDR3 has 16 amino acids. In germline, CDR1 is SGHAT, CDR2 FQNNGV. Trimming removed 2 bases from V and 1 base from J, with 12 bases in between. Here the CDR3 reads CASSLIWWESYNEQFF. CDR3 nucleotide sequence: TGTGCCAGCAGCTTAATATGGTGGGAGTCCTACAATGAGCAGTTCTTC.

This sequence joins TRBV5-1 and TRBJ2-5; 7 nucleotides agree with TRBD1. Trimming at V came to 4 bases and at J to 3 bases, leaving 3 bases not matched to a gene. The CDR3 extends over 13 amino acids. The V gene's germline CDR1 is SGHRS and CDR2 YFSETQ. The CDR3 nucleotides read TGCGCCAGCAGCCCAGGGACAGAAGAGACCCAGTACTTC. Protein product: CASSPGTEETQYF. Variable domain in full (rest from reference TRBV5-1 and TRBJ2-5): KAGVTQTPRYLIKTRGQQVTLSCSPISGHRSVSWYQQTPGQGLQFLFEYFSETQRNKGNFPGRFSGRQFSNSRSEMNVSTLELGDSALYLCASSPGTEETQYFGPGTRLLVL.

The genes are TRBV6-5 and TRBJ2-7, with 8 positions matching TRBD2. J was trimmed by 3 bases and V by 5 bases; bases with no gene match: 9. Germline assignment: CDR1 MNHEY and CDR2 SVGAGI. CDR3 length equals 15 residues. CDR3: CASSRGGAGYYEQYF. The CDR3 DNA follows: TGTGCCAGCAGTCGGGGGGGAGCTGGTTACTACGAGCAGTACTTC.

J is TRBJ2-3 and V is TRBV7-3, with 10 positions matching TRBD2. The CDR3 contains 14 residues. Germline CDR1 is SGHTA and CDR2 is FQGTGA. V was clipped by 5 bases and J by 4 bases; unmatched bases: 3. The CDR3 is CASSRLAGPDTQYF. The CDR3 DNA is TGTGCCAGCAGCCGACTAGCGGGCCCAGATACGCAGTATTTT.

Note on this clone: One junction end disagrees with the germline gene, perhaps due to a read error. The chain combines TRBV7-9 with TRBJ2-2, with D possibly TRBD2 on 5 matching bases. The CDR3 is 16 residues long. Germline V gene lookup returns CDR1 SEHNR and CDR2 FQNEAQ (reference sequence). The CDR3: CASSLRPGQSTGELLF. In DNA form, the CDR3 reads TGTGCCAGCAGCTTACGTCCTGGGCAGTCCACCGGGGAGCTGCTTTTT.

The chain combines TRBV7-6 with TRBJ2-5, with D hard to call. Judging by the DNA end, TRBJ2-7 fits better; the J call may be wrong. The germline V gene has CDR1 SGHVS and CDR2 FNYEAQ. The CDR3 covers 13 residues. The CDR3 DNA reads TGTGCCAGCAGCTTAGCTGCCCCCTACGAGCAGTACTTC. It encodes CASSLAAPYEQYF.

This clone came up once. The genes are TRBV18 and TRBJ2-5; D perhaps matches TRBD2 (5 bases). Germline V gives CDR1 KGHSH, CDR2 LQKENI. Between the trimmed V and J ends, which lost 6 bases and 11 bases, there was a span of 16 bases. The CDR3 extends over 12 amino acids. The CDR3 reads CASSTPSGEQYF. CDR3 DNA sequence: TGTGCCAGCTCGACCCCTTCTGGGGAGCAGTACTTC.

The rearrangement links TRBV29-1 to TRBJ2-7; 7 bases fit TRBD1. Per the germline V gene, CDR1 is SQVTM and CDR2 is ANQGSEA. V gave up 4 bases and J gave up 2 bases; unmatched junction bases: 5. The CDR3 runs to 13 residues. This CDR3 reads CSVGRGLTYEQYF. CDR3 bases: TGCAGCGTTGGTAGGGGGCTGACCTACGAGCAGTACTTC.

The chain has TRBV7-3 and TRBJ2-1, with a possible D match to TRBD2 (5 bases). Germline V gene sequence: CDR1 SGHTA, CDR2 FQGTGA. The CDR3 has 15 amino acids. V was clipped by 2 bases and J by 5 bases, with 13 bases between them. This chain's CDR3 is CASSLLGGANNEQFF. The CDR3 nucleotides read TGTGCCAGCAGCTTACTTGGAGGTGCGAACAATGAGCAGTTCTTC.

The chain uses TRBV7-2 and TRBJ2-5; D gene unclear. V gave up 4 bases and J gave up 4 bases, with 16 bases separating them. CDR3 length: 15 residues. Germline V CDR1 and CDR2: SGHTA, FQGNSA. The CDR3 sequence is CASSSLEEVRETQYF. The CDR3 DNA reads TGTGCCAGCAGCTCTCTTGAAGAGGTCCGAGAGACCCAGTACTTC.

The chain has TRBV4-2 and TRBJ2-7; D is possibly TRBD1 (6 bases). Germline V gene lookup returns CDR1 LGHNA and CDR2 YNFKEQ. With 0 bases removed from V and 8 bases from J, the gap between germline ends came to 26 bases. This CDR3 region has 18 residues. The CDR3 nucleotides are TGTGCCAGCAGCCAAGAAAGGGGTGCCGGGACACCCCTTTGCAAGCAGTACTTC. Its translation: CASSQERGAGTPLCKQYF.

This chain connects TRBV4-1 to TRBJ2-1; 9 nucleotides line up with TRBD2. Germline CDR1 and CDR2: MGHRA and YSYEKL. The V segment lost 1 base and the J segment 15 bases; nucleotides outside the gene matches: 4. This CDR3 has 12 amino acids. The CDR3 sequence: CASSQGGLALFF. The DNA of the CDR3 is TGCGCCAGCAGCCAAGGGGGACTAGCCTTGTTCTTC.